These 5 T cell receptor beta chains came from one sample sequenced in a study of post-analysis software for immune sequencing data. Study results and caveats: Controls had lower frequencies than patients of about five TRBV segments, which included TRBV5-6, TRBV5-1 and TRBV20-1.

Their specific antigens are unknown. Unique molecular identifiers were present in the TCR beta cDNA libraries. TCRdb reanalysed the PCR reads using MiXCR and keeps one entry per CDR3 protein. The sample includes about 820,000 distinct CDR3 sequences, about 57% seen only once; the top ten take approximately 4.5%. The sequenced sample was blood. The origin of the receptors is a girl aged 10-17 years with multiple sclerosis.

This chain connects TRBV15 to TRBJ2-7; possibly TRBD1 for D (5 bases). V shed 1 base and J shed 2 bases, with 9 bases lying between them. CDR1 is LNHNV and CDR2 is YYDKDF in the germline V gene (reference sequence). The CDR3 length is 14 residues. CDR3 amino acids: CATSRVDSPYEQYF. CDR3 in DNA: TGTGCCACCAGCAGAGTCGACAGTCCCTACGAGCAGTACTTC.

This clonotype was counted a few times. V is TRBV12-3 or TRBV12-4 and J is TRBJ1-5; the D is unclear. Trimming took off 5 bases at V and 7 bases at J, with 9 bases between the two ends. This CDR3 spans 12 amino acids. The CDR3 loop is CASSVRRQPQHF. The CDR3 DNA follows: TGTGCCAGCAGTGTTAGACGACAGCCCCAGCATTTT.

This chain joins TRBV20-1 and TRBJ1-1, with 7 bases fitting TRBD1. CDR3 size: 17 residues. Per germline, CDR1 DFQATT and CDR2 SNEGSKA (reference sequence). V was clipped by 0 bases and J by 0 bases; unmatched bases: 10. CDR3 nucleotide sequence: TGCAGTGCTAGAGATCCGAACAGGGGTTCCATGAACACTGAAGCTTTCTTT. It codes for CSARDPNRGSMNTEAFF.

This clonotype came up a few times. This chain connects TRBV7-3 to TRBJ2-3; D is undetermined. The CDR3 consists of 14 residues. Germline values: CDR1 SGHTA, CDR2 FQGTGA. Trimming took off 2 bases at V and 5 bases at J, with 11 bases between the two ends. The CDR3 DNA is TGTGCCAGCAGCTTACTGGGGTCCGGAGATACGCAGTATTTT. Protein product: CASSLLGSGDTQYF.

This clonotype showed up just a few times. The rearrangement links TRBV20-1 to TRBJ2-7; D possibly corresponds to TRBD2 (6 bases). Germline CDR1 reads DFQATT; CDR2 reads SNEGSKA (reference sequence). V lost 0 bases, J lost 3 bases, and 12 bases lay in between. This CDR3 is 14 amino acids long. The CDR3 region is CSARDSRGNYEQYF. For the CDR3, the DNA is TGCAGTGCTAGAGATTCTCGGGGGAACTACGAGCAGTACTTC.